What follows describes a single T cell receptor beta chain. The data were taken from a study of Ad26.COV2.S vaccination and SARS-CoV-2 variants. For the study at large: A COV1001 Ad26.COV2.S trial-arm participant provided the sample.

TCRdb keeps only in-frame clones here, not all; method: immunoSEQ multiplex PCR. The sample contains about 350,000 clones, around 87% of which appear only once. Treatment reported: roughly 20 received Ad26.COV2.S at low or high dose, single or two shots; 5 received placebo; per-sample allocation not given. Day 63 following the first vaccine or placebo injection was when the samples were taken. The trim removed 3 bases at V and 1 base at J, leaving 15 bases unmatched. The CDR3 runs 19 residues. From germline, CDR1 is MGHRA and CDR2 YSYEKL. This receptor was obtained from a person aged 18-60 years who received the Ad26.COV2.S COVID-19 vaccine or a placebo. The chain recombines TRBV4-1 with TRBJ1-3; 7 bases are shared with TRBD1. The sample was peripheral blood, taken in a trial of Ad26.COV2.S vaccine versus placebo. As DNA, the CDR3 is TGCGCCAGCAGCCACGTACAGGGGAAGGTTTTATCTTCTGGAAACACCATATATTTT. It is translated as CASSHVQGKVLSSGNTIYF.